These T cell receptor beta chains were read from a single sample in a study of Ad26.COV2.S vaccination and SARS-CoV-2 variants. Sequenced by immunoSEQ multiplex PCR; TCRdb stores in-frame clones only, minus some. The table has about 350,000 clones, about 89% seen once. The input for sequencing was peripheral blood, taken in a trial of Ad26.COV2.S vaccine versus placebo. The receptors stem from a person between 18 and 65 years old who received the Ad26.COV2.S COVID-19 vaccine or a placebo. The CDR3 runs from the conserved cysteine through the conserved F or W. The D gene is left open where the match is weak. Clone size is shown for a subset of rows, as once, few, many or a class of expanded clone.

j_call	clone_size	v_call	d_call	cdr3_nt	cdr3_aa
TRBJ2-7	once	TRBV28	TRBD1	TGTGCCAGCAGAAATTCAAGGGGGCCCTACGAGCAGTACTTC	CASRNSRGPYEQYF
TRBJ2-2	few	TRBV28	TRBD1	TGTGCCAGCAGCTTAATGCAAGGACAGGGGGCGGTCGGGGAGCTGTTTTTT	CASSLMQGQGAVGELFF
TRBJ2-7	NA	TRBV28	TRBD1	TGTGCCAGCAGTTTATTGGCAGGGGGCTCCTACGAGCAGTACTTC	CASSLLAGGSYEQYF
TRBJ2-1	NA	TRBV5-1	TRBD1	TGCGCCAGCAGCTTCGGGACAGGGGGGAATGAGCAGTTCTTC	CASSFGTGGNEQFF
TRBJ2-5	NA	TRBV2	TRBD1	TGTGCCAGCAGAAAGAAGACAGGGGGGATGCAAGAGACCCAGTACTTC	CASRKKTGGMQETQYF
TRBJ1-1	NA	TRBV10-2	NA	TGCGCCAGCAGTTTAACAGGGACTGAAGCTTTCTTT	CASSLTGTEAFF
TRBJ2-7	NA	TRBV25-1	NA	TGTGCCAGCAGTGAATACGCAGCTTCCCACGAGCAGTACTTC	CASSEYAASHEQYF
TRBJ2-3	once	TRBV27	NA	TGTGCCAGCAGTTTATACCGACAGCCAGCTAGCACAGATACGCAGTATTTT	CASSLYRQPASTDTQYF
TRBJ2-5	NA	TRBV5-1	NA	TGCGCCAGCAGCTTTAACAGGGCGAAAGAGACCCAGTACTTC	CASSFNRAKETQYF
TRBJ1-5	NA	TRBV7-9	TRBD1	TGTGCCAGCAGCTTAGCTCAGCTAGGGACAGGGCAGGGCCAGCCCCAGCATTTT	CASSLAQLGTGQGQPQHF
TRBJ2-1	NA	TRBV7-2	NA	TGTGCCAGCAGCCCCCCCCACACAATCTACAATGAGCAGTTCTTC	CASSPPHTIYNEQFF
TRBJ2-7	NA	TRBV20-1	NA	TGCAGTGCTAGAGTGGGATACGAGCAGTACTTC	CSARVGYEQYF
TRBJ1-5	NA	TRBV5-1	TRBD1	TGCGCCAGCAGCGCCGGGACAGGGAATCAGCCCCAGCATTTT	CASSAGTGNQPQHF
TRBJ2-2	NA	TRBV2	TRBD2	TGTGCCAGCAGGGAAGGGACTAGCGGATTCACCGGGGAGCTGTTTTTT	CASREGTSGFTGELFF
TRBJ2-3	NA	TRBV19	TRBD1	TGTGCCAGTAGTATCGCGGACAGGGGGACAGATACGCAGTATTTT	CASSIADRGTDTQYF
TRBJ2-7	once	TRBV5-6	TRBD1	TGTGCCAGCAGCTTTGGACAGGGGTTAAGTACGTACTTC	CASSFGQGLSTYF
TRBJ2-5	few	TRBV12-3/TRBV12-4	NA	TGTGCCAGCAGCCATACAGACCAAGAGACCCAGTACTTC	CASSHTDQETQYF
TRBJ1-1	many	TRBV6-4	NA	TGTGCCAGCAGTGAGACAGAGAACACTGAAGCTTTCTTT	CASSETENTEAFF
TRBJ2-1	few	TRBV6-5	NA	TGTGCCAGCAGTTTGAACCGAGACAATGAGCAGTTCTTC	CASSLNRDNEQFF
TRBJ1-5	NA	TRBV5-8	NA	TGTGCCAGCAGCTCCCATGAGTCCCGCGCGTATCAGCCCCAGCATTTT	CASSSHESRAYQPQHF